The 30 T cell receptor beta chains below were found in one sample sequenced in a study of blood T cells in healthy people across ages. The authors ran a second PCR of about 6 to 11 cycles using a sample-barcoded 5' primer and a J-beta primer mix. Via MiXCR, TCRdb re-called the 5' RACE reads, giving one row per CDR3 protein. The repertoire holds some 1.5 million distinct CDR3 sequences, with about 30% as singletons. Sequences were obtained from blood. Every receptor here comes from a woman in her 30s in good health.

This clonotype was recorded a few times. One end of the junction varies from germline; a read error may be responsible. The chain joins TRBV6-5 to TRBJ1-1; possible D gene TRBD1, 5 bases. The CDR3 totals 14 residues. Germline V gene lookup returns CDR1 MNHEY and CDR2 SVGAGI. The CDR3 region has the DNA TGTGCCAGCAGTTACGGGGACCCGAACACTGAGGCTTTCTTT. Translation gives CASSYGDPNTEAFF.

The chain recombines TRBV27 with TRBJ1-2, with 8 bases matching TRBD1. The germline V gene has CDR1 MNHEY and CDR2 SMNVEV (reference sequence). This CDR3 is built from 11 residues. Losses at the gene ends were 8 bases for V and 9 bases for J; bases not matched to a gene: 5. The CDR3 protein is CASGVRGRYTF. The CDR3 DNA follows: TGTGCCAGCGGCGTCAGGGGGCGCTACACCTTC.

About this clonotype: The junction departs from the called germline gene at one end, perhaps through a read error. This chain links TRBV7-2 with TRBJ2-7; TRBD2 matches 7 bases. The CDR3 has 15 residues. Germline values: CDR1 SGHTA, CDR2 FQGNSA. The CDR3 is CAGRSGGGGSYEQYF. CDR3 bases: TGTGCCGGCAGGTCGGGAGGTGGGGGCTCCTACGAGCAGTACTTC.

This chain uses TRBV21-1 with TRBJ2-5; the table assigns TRBD2, which was not confirmed against the DNA. TRBV21-1 is an annotated pseudogene. This CDR3 contains 15 residues. This chain's CDR3 is CASSRRGLGSETQYF. The CDR3, as DNA: TGTGCCAGCAGCCGGAGAGGGCTAGGCTCGGAGACCCAGTACTTC.

Regarding this clonotype: A much bigger clone sits one base away, suggesting this may be a read error. V gene TRBV20-1 combines with J gene TRBJ2-1; D possibly uses TRBD1 or TRBD2 (6 bases each). Trimming left V 6 bases short and J 12 bases short, with 15 bases between. CDR3 size: 11 residues. Germline V lookup: CDR1 DFQATT, CDR2 SNEGSKA (reference sequence). DNA for the CDR3: TGCAGTGCCCTAGGGGGGATCGGGCAGTTCTTC. It yields the protein CSALGGIGQFF.

About this clonotype itself: Possible read error: a much larger clone is one base away. The V call is TRBV3-1, the J call TRBJ2-7; TRBD2 aligns across 8 bases. The V gene end was trimmed by 0 bases and the J gene end by 6 bases; junction bases not matched to a gene: 10. Germline CDR1 and CDR2: LGHDT and YNNKEL (reference sequence). The CDR3 has 16 amino acids. This CDR3 reads CASSQDLGTRRSEQYF. For the CDR3, the DNA is TGTGCCAGCAGCCAAGATTTAGGGACTAGGAGAAGCGAGCAGTACTTC.

This clonotype has more than one count but fewer than ten. The gene calls are TRBV5-5 and TRBJ2-3, with 8 bases lining up with TRBD1. The CDR3 spans 15 residues. Unmatched junction bases numbered 10, after V lost 4 bases and J lost 6 bases. Looked up from germline, CDR1 is SGHKS and CDR2 is YYEKEE (reference sequence). CDR3 nucleotide sequence: TGTGCCAGCAGCGAAGGACAGGGAAACACCGATACGCAGTATTTT. This encodes CASSEGQGNTDTQYF.

J is TRBJ2-3 and V is TRBV27; D is unresolved. Per germline, CDR1 MNHEY and CDR2 SMNVEV (reference sequence). V dropped 2 bases and J dropped 5 bases, with 11 bases sitting between them. The CDR3 extends over 14 amino acids. CDR3 amino acids: CASSLGWLGDTQYF. In DNA, the CDR3 is TGTGCCAGCAGTTTAGGATGGCTGGGAGATACGCAGTATTTT.

This chain uses TRBV29-1 with TRBJ1-2, with a weak D call TRBD1 (6 bases). Germline assignment: CDR1 SQVTM and CDR2 ANQGSEA. The CDR3 runs to 12 residues. Trimming left V 6 bases short and J 4 bases short, with 12 bases between. CDR3 nucleotides: TGCAGCGTCAACAGGGAGGCCTATGGCTACACCTTC. This codes for CSVNREAYGYTF.

There are a few counts of this clonotype. A read error may be the cause here, since a much bigger clone is one base away. V usage is TRBV29-1 and J usage is TRBJ2-3, with D tentatively TRBD1 (6 bases). V lost 3 bases, J lost 1 base, and 17 bases lay in between. Germline CDR1 and CDR2: SQVTM and ANQGSEA. The CDR3 is 16 amino acids. The CDR3 loop is CSVDPPTGAGTDTQYF. DNA of the CDR3: TGCAGCGTTGACCCTCCGACAGGCGCTGGCACAGATACGCAGTATTTT.

This clonotype was observed a few times. V gene TRBV7-8 combines with J gene TRBJ1-2; 7 nucleotides align to TRBD1. Germline assignment: CDR1 SGHVS and CDR2 FQNEAQ. CDR3 length: 14 amino acids. J was trimmed by 9 bases and V by 5 bases; bases with no gene match: 12. CDR3 loop: CASSTRQGGRSYTF. CDR3 in DNA: TGTGCCAGCAGCACGCGACAGGGAGGAAGGAGCTACACCTTC.

This chain links TRBV7-8 with TRBJ1-5; D perhaps matches TRBD1 (5 bases). Per germline, CDR1 SGHVS and CDR2 FQNEAQ. V shed 5 bases and J shed 7 bases, with 18 bases lying between them. The CDR3 is 15 amino acids. The CDR3 is CASSRGKGAGQPQHF. CDR3 in DNA: TGTGCCAGCAGCCGCGGAAAAGGGGCAGGGCAGCCCCAGCATTTT.

The chain employs TRBV12-5 and TRBJ2-3, with D maybe TRBD2 (6 bases). CDR3 length: 14 amino acids. The germline V and J ends were trimmed by 4 bases and 9 bases, with 17 bases remaining between them. Germline V gene sequence: CDR1 LGHNT, CDR2 FRNRAP. The CDR3 region is CASGSEEGGWTQYF. Here the CDR3 DNA reads TGTGCTAGTGGTTCGGAGGAGGGCGGGTGGACGCAGTATTTT.

Comments on this clonotype: A much bigger clone sits one base away, suggesting this may be a read error. Since no conserved phenylalanine or tryptophan closes the CDR3, a read error is the likely cause. The chain recombines TRBV20-1 with TRBJ1-5; D is unclear. The V end lost 0 bases, the J end lost 0 bases, and 12 bases lay between the germline ends. The CDR3 loop spans 16 amino acids. The germline V gene encodes CDR1 DFQATT and CDR2 SNEGSKA (reference sequence). CDR3 DNA: TGCAGTGCTAGAGATTCCCGGGCCACTAGCAATCAGCCCCAGCATTTG. This codes for CSARDSRATSNQPQHL.

To note about this clonotype: A much larger clone differs by one base, so this may be a read error. This CDR3 is missing its conserved last phenylalanine or tryptophan, likely due to a read error. This chain uses TRBV3-1 with TRBJ2-3; 13 bases fit TRBD2. The V segment lost 4 bases and the J segment 5 bases; nucleotides outside the gene matches: 3. The CDR3 totals 15 residues. In germline, CDR1 is LGHDT, CDR2 YNNKEL (reference sequence). The CDR3 here is CASSRRTSGGDTQYV. In DNA form, the CDR3 reads TGTGCCAGCAGCCGACGGACTAGCGGGGGAGATACGCAGTATGTT.

J is TRBJ2-5 and V is TRBV5-1, with TRBD2 matching over 9 bases. V dropped 4 bases and J dropped 4; count of bases not matched to a gene: 11. The germline V gene has CDR1 SGHRS and CDR2 YFSETQ. The CDR3 loop spans 16 amino acids. This CDR3 reads CASSPGTIAGAETQYF. The CDR3 DNA reads as TGCGCCAGCAGCCCGGGGACTATAGCGGGGGCAGAGACCCAGTACTTC.

The genes are TRBV5-1 and TRBJ2-7; perhaps TRBD2 as D (6 bases). CDR1 and CDR2 from the germline V gene are SGHRS and YFSETQ. Trimming pared 4 bases from V and 6 bases from J, leaving 23 bases between. CDR3 length: 16 amino acids. The CDR3 DNA is TGCGCCAGCAGCCCAATGAACAGGCCTGAGGAGGGCGAGCAGTACTTC. It encodes CASSPMNRPEEGEQYF.

The genes are TRBV29-1 and TRBJ2-4; 9 nucleotides agree with TRBD1. The DNA matches TRBJ2-7 better at its end, which makes the J call doubtful. The CDR3 has 16 residues. CDR1 SQVTM and CDR2 ANQGSEA come from the germline V gene. The chain's CDR3 is CSVEERGTGKGYEQYF. The CDR3 DNA sequence: TGCAGCGTTGAAGAACGAGGGACAGGGAAAGGATACGAGCAGTACTTC.

The V call is TRBV5-1, the J call TRBJ1-4; D remains unclear. Between the trimmed V and J ends, which lost 4 bases and 6 bases, there was a span of 10 bases. CDR1 is SGHRS and CDR2 is YFSETQ in the germline V gene. The CDR3 consists of 13 residues. CDR3 in amino acids: CASSPNGDEKLFF. The CDR3 DNA reads TGCGCCAGCAGCCCTAACGGGGATGAAAAACTGTTTTTT. The entire variable domain, with the rest obtained from reference TRBV5-1 and TRBJ1-4, is as follows: KAGVTQTPRYLIKTRGQQVTLSCSPISGHRSVSWYQQTPGQGLQFLFEYFSETQRNKGNFPGRFSGRQFSNSRSEMNVSTLELGDSALYLCASSPNGDEKLFFGSGTQLSVL.

The chain recombines TRBV24-1 with TRBJ2-3; possible D gene TRBD2, 6 bases. The CDR3 sequence is 17 residues long. Germline values: CDR1 KGHDR, CDR2 SFDVKD. Trimming took 4 bases from V and 0 from J, leaving 16 bases between them. The DNA for the CDR3 is TGTGCCACCAGTGACCCCGAGGAGGGTGGGAGCACAGATACGCAGTATTTT. It encodes CATSDPEEGGSTDTQYF.

V gene TRBV7-3 combines with J gene TRBJ2-2; unclear D gene. The CDR3 runs to 14 residues. Germline lookup yields CDR1 SGHTA and CDR2 FQGTGA. The V and J ends lost 1 base and 4 bases respectively, with 7 bases between them. The CDR3 bases are TGTGCCAGCAGCTTAAAGGTCCTCACCGGGGAGCTGTTTTTT. Encoded protein: CASSLKVLTGELFF. Supplemented by reference TRBV7-3 and TRBJ2-2, the full variable domain reads GAGVSQTPSNKVTEKGKYVELRCDPISGHTALYWYRQSLGQGPEFLIYFQGTGAADDSGLPNDRFFAVRPEGSVSTLKIQRTERGDSAVYLCASSLKVLTGELFFGEGSRLTVL.

Only a few counts were recorded for this clonotype. The V call is TRBV6-2 or TRBV6-3, the J call TRBJ1-2, with D possibly TRBD1 on 5 matching bases. Germline assignment: CDR1 MNHEY and CDR2 SVGEGT. The CDR3 totals 16 residues. Trimming pared 7 bases from V and 2 bases from J, leaving 20 bases between. Here the CDR3 DNA reads TGTGCCAGCACCAACTCCCAAGGTGGGGGGAACTATGGCTACACCTTC. This codes for CASTNSQGGGNYGYTF.

The chain joins TRBV27 to TRBJ1-1; D is perhaps TRBD1 (6 bases). Trimming stripped 7 bases from V and 9 bases from J, with 18 bases between. Per the germline V gene, CDR1 is MNHEY and CDR2 is SMNVEV (reference sequence). The CDR3 is made up of 13 amino acids. The CDR3 loop is CASTLGAGDKAFF. The CDR3 nucleotides are TGTGCCAGCACCCTTGGTGCAGGGGACAAAGCTTTCTTT.

This clonotype has only a few counts. V usage is TRBV29-1 and J usage is TRBJ1-1; 8 positions match TRBD1. V was pared by 5 bases and J by 0 bases, with 2 bases of the junction left unmatched. Per the germline V gene, CDR1 is SQVTM and CDR2 is ANQGSEA. The CDR3 length is 13 residues. CDR3 sequence reads: CSVRQGLNTEAFF. CDR3 in DNA: TGCAGCGTTAGACAGGGGTTGAACACTGAAGCTTTCTTT.

Only a few counts were recorded for this clonotype. The chain links TRBV10-3 to TRBJ2-1; no reliable D call. Germline loops: CDR1 ENHRY, CDR2 SYGVKD. This CDR3 is built from 14 residues. Trimming stripped 8 bases from V and 0 bases from J, with 11 bases between. CDR3 protein: CAIAYSSSYNEQFF. The CDR3 nucleotides read TGTGCCATCGCATACTCCTCCTCCTACAATGAGCAGTTCTTC.

This clonotype was seen more than once but under ten times. V and J are TRBV14 and TRBJ2-7, with no clear D. The germline V gene encodes CDR1 SGHDN and CDR2 FVKESK. V lost 0 bases and J 6 bases, leaving 6 bases between the germline ends. The CDR3 consists of 12 residues. The CDR3 loop reads CASSQEGAEQYF. Here the CDR3 DNA reads TGTGCCAGCAGCCAAGAAGGAGCCGAGCAGTACTTC.

The chain links TRBV18 to TRBJ2-5; D call uncertain. The CDR3 is 13 amino acids. The V end was cut by 3 bases, the J end by 2 bases, with 7 bases between. Per the germline V gene, CDR1 is KGHSH and CDR2 is LQKENI. Written as DNA, the CDR3 is TGTGCCAGCTCACCTGAACAGCAAGAGACCCAGTACTTC. Amino acid sequence: CASSPEQQETQYF.

In the case of this clonotype: One end of the junction is discordant with germline, which a read error may explain. V and J are TRBV12-3 or TRBV12-4 and TRBJ2-3; D is unresolved. This CDR3 is built from 15 residues. CDR3 nucleotide sequence: TGTGCCAGCAGTTTATGGAGAGCGAATACAGATGCGCAGTATTTT. Encoded protein: CASSLWRANTDAQYF.

This clonotype was picked up many times. The V call is TRBV10-3, the J call TRBJ2-7; 9 bases align to TRBD1. The ends lost 5 bases at V and 0 bases at J; junction bases unmatched: 5. Germline assignment: CDR1 ENHRY and CDR2 SYGVKD. This CDR3 is 15 amino acids long. The CDR3 loop is CAISPGTGYSYEQYF. The DNA for the CDR3 is TGTGCCATCAGTCCTGGGACAGGGTACTCCTACGAGCAGTACTTC.

The chain combines TRBV7-6 with TRBJ2-1; D gene unclear. Germline CDR1 reads SGHVS; CDR2 reads FNYEAQ. The CDR3 totals 10 residues. V lost 10 bases and J lost 8, with 9 bases in between. The CDR3 loop reads CAIGRDEQFF. In DNA, the CDR3 is TGTGCCATTGGACGGGATGAGCAGTTCTTC.